This is a list of T cell receptor beta chains from one sample in a study of cytomegalovirus exposure and HLA in healthy donors. The data were produced by immunoSEQ multiplex PCR, yet TCRdb's version contains in-frame clones alone and is incomplete. The sample lists around 300,000 clones, more than 55% occurring once. Sequenced: PBMCs. These receptors all come from a female donor in good health and CMV-seronegative. Both conserved end residues are part of each CDR3. Each record gives: CDR3 protein, CDR3 DNA, J gene, clone size, V gene, D gene. The D gene is left open where the match is weak. Clone size is not always given. Where it is, it says once, few, many or a class for expanded clones.

CDR3 protein: CSSSRPGSERAEAFF
CDR3 DNA: TGTTCCAGCAGCCGACCGGGGTCGGAACGGGCTGAAGCTTTCTTT
J gene: TRBJ1-1
clone size: .
V gene: TRBV7-9
D gene: .

CDR3 protein: CASSRSRQDTQYF
CDR3 DNA: TGCGCCAGCAGCCGGTCGCGGCAGGATACGCAGTATTTT
J gene: TRBJ2-3
clone size: .
V gene: TRBV4-1
D gene: .

CDR3 protein: CATRSTGSYEQYF
CDR3 DNA: TGTGCCACCAGGTCGACAGGTTCCTACGAGCAGTACTTC
J gene: TRBJ2-7
clone size: .
V gene: TRBV15
D gene: .

CDR3 protein: CASSPSSYEQYF
CDR3 DNA: TGTGCCAGCTCACCATCCAGCTACGAGCAGTACTTC
J gene: TRBJ2-7
clone size: .
V gene: TRBV18
D gene: .

CDR3 protein: CASSFRLGGTEQYF
CDR3 DNA: TGTGCCAGCAGCTTTCGGCTGGGGGGGACAGAGCAGTACTTC
J gene: TRBJ2-7
clone size: .
V gene: TRBV11-2
D gene: .

CDR3 protein: CASSLGTGFEFSDYGYTF
CDR3 DNA: TGTGCCAGCAGCCTGGGGACAGGGTTCGAATTTAGTGACTATGGCTACACCTTC
J gene: TRBJ1-2
clone size: once
V gene: TRBV7-9
D gene: TRBD1

CDR3 protein: CASSKGGSYEQYF
CDR3 DNA: TGTGCCAGCAGCAAGGGAGGTTCCTACGAGCAGTACTTC
J gene: TRBJ2-7
clone size: .
V gene: TRBV11-1
D gene: .

CDR3 protein: CSVDGVASGQETQYF
CDR3 DNA: TGCAGCGTAGACGGGGTGGCTAGCGGGCAAGAGACCCAGTACTTC
J gene: TRBJ2-5
clone size: .
V gene: TRBV29-1
D gene: TRBD2

CDR3 protein: CASSRGRVNEKLFF
CDR3 DNA: TGTGCCAGCAGCCGAGGGCGGGTTAATGAAAAACTGTTTTTT
J gene: TRBJ1-4
clone size: few
V gene: TRBV7-2
D gene: .

CDR3 protein: CASSGRAHEQYF
CDR3 DNA: TGTGCCAGCAGCGGGAGGGCCCACGAGCAGTACTTC
J gene: TRBJ2-7
clone size: .
V gene: TRBV9
D gene: .

CDR3 protein: CASSEGGSNQPQHF
CDR3 DNA: TGTGCCAGCAGTGAAGGAGGGTCCAATCAGCCCCAGCATTTT
J gene: TRBJ1-5
clone size: .
V gene: TRBV2
D gene: .

CDR3 protein: CASSPFETGGRGTQYF
CDR3 DNA: TGTGCCAGCAGCCCTTTTGAGACGGGCGGAAGGGGGACGCAGTATTTT
J gene: TRBJ2-3
clone size: .
V gene: TRBV7-3
D gene: .

CDR3 protein: CAWRKTQGSIDPPIYEQYF
CDR3 DNA: TGTGCCTGGAGAAAGACTCAGGGTTCTATCGACCCCCCTATCTACGAGCAGTACTTC
J gene: TRBJ2-7
clone size: .
V gene: TRBV30
D gene: .

CDR3 protein: CASSLASGQETQYF
CDR3 DNA: TGTGCCAGCAGCTTAGCTAGCGGCCAAGAGACCCAGTACTTC
J gene: TRBJ2-5
clone size: .
V gene: TRBV7-6
D gene: .

CDR3 protein: CASSPRRTGVEEETQYF
CDR3 DNA: TGCGCCAGCAGCCCTCGTCGAACAGGGGTAGAGGAAGAGACCCAGTACTTC
J gene: TRBJ2-5
clone size: .
V gene: TRBV4-1
D gene: TRBD1

CDR3 protein: CTSSQDGGAGDSYNEQFF
CDR3 DNA: TGCACCAGCAGCCAAGATGGGGGAGCGGGAGACTCCTACAATGAGCAGTTCTTC
J gene: TRBJ2-1
clone size: .
V gene: TRBV1
D gene: .

CDR3 protein: CASSGTAQETQYF
CDR3 DNA: TGTGCCAGCTCAGGGACAGCGCAAGAGACCCAGTACTTC
J gene: TRBJ2-5
clone size: few
V gene: TRBV18
D gene: TRBD1

CDR3 protein: CASSLAAGPQETQYF
CDR3 DNA: TGTGCCAGCAGTTTAGCGGCGGGGCCGCAAGAGACCCAGTACTTC
J gene: TRBJ2-5
clone size: .
V gene: TRBV28
D gene: .

CDR3 protein: CASSEDMANTEAFF
CDR3 DNA: TGTGCCAGCAGTGAAGATATGGCAAACACTGAAGCTTTCTTT
J gene: TRBJ1-1
clone size: once
V gene: TRBV2
D gene: .

CDR3 protein: CASTEQGFNEKLFF
CDR3 DNA: TGTGCCAGTACCGAACAGGGTTTTAATGAAAAACTGTTTTTT
J gene: TRBJ1-4
clone size: once
V gene: TRBV19
D gene: .

CDR3 protein: CASGLAGVYEQYF
CDR3 DNA: TGTGCCAGCGGACTAGCGGGAGTCTACGAGCAGTACTTC
J gene: TRBJ2-7
clone size: once
V gene: TRBV25-1
D gene: TRBD2

CDR3 protein: CAGPGWLAGRIIKHNEQFF
CDR3 DNA: TGTGCCGGCCCGGGTTGGCTAGCGGGCCGTATAATAAAACATAATGAGCAGTTCTTC
J gene: TRBJ2-1
clone size: .
V gene: TRBV27
D gene: TRBD2

CDR3 protein: CASSYSPGLAGNEQFF
CDR3 DNA: TGTGCCAGCAGTTACTCGCCGGGACTAGCAGGCAATGAGCAGTTCTTC
J gene: TRBJ2-1
clone size: .
V gene: TRBV6-6
D gene: TRBD2

CDR3 protein: CAWSGLGNQPQHF
CDR3 DNA: TGTGCCTGGAGTGGCCTAGGCAATCAGCCCCAGCATTTT
J gene: TRBJ1-5
clone size: .
V gene: TRBV30
D gene: .

CDR3 protein: CASNRGRQRSYGYTF
CDR3 DNA: TGTGCCAGCAACCGAGGGAGGCAGAGAAGCTATGGCTACACCTTC
J gene: TRBJ1-2
clone size: .
V gene: TRBV2
D gene: .

CDR3 protein: CASTEKGVVGGKLFF
CDR3 DNA: TGTGCCAGCACCGAAAAGGGGGTCGTAGGGGGAAAACTGTTTTTT
J gene: TRBJ1-4
clone size: .
V gene: TRBV6-1
D gene: .

CDR3 protein: CASSPDRGLYGYTF
CDR3 DNA: TGTGCCAGCAGCCCGGACAGGGGGCTCTATGGCTACACCTTC
J gene: TRBJ1-2
clone size: once
V gene: TRBV7-2
D gene: TRBD1

CDR3 protein: CASSVLAGVGPDTQYF
CDR3 DNA: TGTGCCAGCAGTGTTCTAGCGGGAGTGGGTCCAGATACGCAGTATTTT
J gene: TRBJ2-3
clone size: .
V gene: TRBV2
D gene: TRBD2

CDR3 protein: CASSFFAEEGEQYF
CDR3 DNA: TGTGCCAGCAGTTTTTTTGCGGAGGAGGGGGAGCAGTACTTC
J gene: TRBJ2-7
clone size: few
V gene: TRBV28
D gene: .

CDR3 protein: CASSDYNTGELFF
CDR3 DNA: TGCGCCAGCAGCGACTACAACACCGGGGAGCTGTTTTTT
J gene: TRBJ2-2
clone size: .
V gene: TRBV5-1
D gene: .

CDR3 protein: CASRPRGSRTDTQYF
CDR3 DNA: TGTGCCAGTAGACCGAGGGGGAGCCGCACAGATACGCAGTATTTT
J gene: TRBJ2-3
clone size: .
V gene: TRBV19
D gene: .

CDR3 protein: CASSLFLGGRGETQYF
CDR3 DNA: TGCGCCAGCAGCTTGTTCTTGGGCGGGAGGGGAGAGACCCAGTACTTC
J gene: TRBJ2-5
clone size: .
V gene: TRBV5-1
D gene: TRBD2

CDR3 protein: CASSLGASGFTDTQYF
CDR3 DNA: TGCGCCAGCAGCTTGGGGGCTAGCGGCTTCACAGATACGCAGTATTTT
J gene: TRBJ2-3
clone size: .
V gene: TRBV5-1
D gene: TRBD2

CDR3 protein: CASSSGTGKFSYGYTF
CDR3 DNA: TGTGCCAGCAGCTCCGGGACAGGCAAATTCTCCTATGGCTACACCTTC
J gene: TRBJ1-2
clone size: .
V gene: TRBV9
D gene: TRBD1

CDR3 protein: CASSQKAGADGELFF
CDR3 DNA: TGTGCCAGCAGCCAGAAGGCGGGGGCCGACGGGGAGCTGTTTTTT
J gene: TRBJ2-2
clone size: .
V gene: TRBV4-2
D gene: .

CDR3 protein: CASRPGTENSPLHF
CDR3 DNA: TGTGCCAGCAGACCCGGGACAGAAAATTCACCCCTCCACTTT
J gene: TRBJ1-6
clone size: few
V gene: TRBV27
D gene: TRBD1

CDR3 protein: CASSAQGPTGANVLTF
CDR3 DNA: TGTGCCAGCAGCGCACAGGGCCCCACTGGGGCCAACGTCCTGACTTTC
J gene: TRBJ2-6
clone size: .
V gene: TRBV7-9
D gene: .

CDR3 protein: CASSPRVPPEAFF
CDR3 DNA: TGTGCCAGCAGTCCCCGAGTGCCCCCTGAAGCTTTCTTT
J gene: TRBJ1-1
clone size: .
V gene: TRBV28
D gene: .

CDR3 protein: CASRRTYSNQPQHF
CDR3 DNA: TGTGCCAGTCGCCGGACTTATAGCAATCAGCCCCAGCATTTT
J gene: TRBJ1-5
clone size: .
V gene: TRBV19
D gene: .

CDR3 protein: CASSLRTGETQYF
CDR3 DNA: TGTGCCAGCAGCTTGAGAACGGGAGAGACCCAGTACTTC
J gene: TRBJ2-5
clone size: once
V gene: TRBV7-2
D gene: .

CDR3 protein: CASSSTGGGYGYTF
CDR3 DNA: TGTGCCAGCAGTTCGACAGGGGGAGGGTATGGCTACACCTTC
J gene: TRBJ1-2
clone size: few
V gene: TRBV28
D gene: TRBD1

CDR3 protein: CASSLQNLYGYTF
CDR3 DNA: TGTGCCAGCAGTTTGCAGAACCTCTATGGCTACACCTTC
J gene: TRBJ1-2
clone size: .
V gene: TRBV28
D gene: .

CDR3 protein: CASRLAGGYEQYF
CDR3 DNA: TGTGCCAGCCGACTAGCGGGAGGGTACGAGCAGTACTTC
J gene: TRBJ2-7
clone size: .
V gene: TRBV19
D gene: TRBD2

CDR3 protein: CASSVDRGTGLHTGANVLTF
CDR3 DNA: TGTGCCAGCAGCGTAGATAGGGGGACAGGGCTACATACTGGGGCCAACGTCCTGACTTTC
J gene: TRBJ2-6
clone size: .
V gene: TRBV9
D gene: TRBD1

CDR3 protein: CASSQEKIAGPQETQYF
CDR3 DNA: TGTGCCAGCAGCCAAGAGAAAATAGCGGGACCCCAAGAGACCCAGTACTTC
J gene: TRBJ2-5
clone size: .
V gene: TRBV4-2
D gene: TRBD2

CDR3 protein: CASTPRVSSYNEQFF
CDR3 DNA: TGTGCCAGTACTCCCCGGGTAAGCTCCTACAATGAGCAGTTCTTC
J gene: TRBJ2-1
clone size: .
V gene: TRBV19
D gene: .

CDR3 protein: CASSAWTANTEAFF
CDR3 DNA: TGTGCCAGCAGTGCCTGGACAGCCAACACTGAAGCTTTCTTT
J gene: TRBJ1-1
clone size: .
V gene: TRBV2
D gene: .

CDR3 protein: CASSYRVAGGVNEQFF
CDR3 DNA: TGTGCCAGCAGTTACCGGGTAGCGGGAGGGGTGAATGAGCAGTTCTTC
J gene: TRBJ2-1
clone size: .
V gene: TRBV6-5
D gene: TRBD2

CDR3 protein: CASSSGSGETQYF
CDR3 DNA: TGCGCCAGCAGCTCAGGTAGTGGTGAGACCCAGTACTTC
J gene: TRBJ2-5
clone size: .
V gene: TRBV5-1
D gene: .

CDR3 protein: CATRQGGRETQYF
CDR3 DNA: TGTGCCACAAGGCAGGGAGGCAGGGAGACCCAGTACTTC
J gene: TRBJ2-5
clone size: .
V gene: TRBV14
D gene: .

CDR3 protein: CASSLAAGGNEAFF
CDR3 DNA: TGTGCCAGCAGCTTAGCGGCAGGGGGCAATGAAGCTTTCTTT
J gene: TRBJ1-1
clone size: .
V gene: TRBV11-2
D gene: TRBD1

CDR3 protein: CASSSGGPGQSTDTQYF
CDR3 DNA: TGTGCCAGCAGCTCAGGCGGCCCGGGACAGAGCACAGATACGCAGTATTTT
J gene: TRBJ2-3
clone size: few
V gene: TRBV11-2
D gene: TRBD1

CDR3 protein: CASSVQGVSGELFF
CDR3 DNA: TGTGCCAGCAGCGTACAGGGCGTCTCCGGGGAGCTGTTTTTT
J gene: TRBJ2-2
clone size: .
V gene: TRBV9
D gene: .

CDR3 protein: CASSLSSGDTGELFF
CDR3 DNA: TGTGCCAGCAGCTTATCTAGCGGGGACACCGGGGAGCTGTTTTTT
J gene: TRBJ2-2
clone size: .
V gene: TRBV5-4
D gene: TRBD2

CDR3 protein: CASRQPANTEAFF
CDR3 DNA: TGTGCCAGTAGACAGCCGGCCAACACTGAAGCTTTCTTT
J gene: TRBJ1-1
clone size: .
V gene: TRBV19
D gene: .

CDR3 protein: CASSLGGRSGNTIYF
CDR3 DNA: TGTGCCAGCAGCTTAGGGGGCCGCTCTGGAAACACCATATATTTT
J gene: TRBJ1-3
clone size: .
V gene: TRBV13
D gene: .

CDR3 protein: CASSDNRGYGTEAFF
CDR3 DNA: TGCGCCAGCAGCGATAACAGGGGATACGGCACTGAAGCTTTCTTT
J gene: TRBJ1-1
clone size: few
V gene: TRBV5-1
D gene: TRBD1